This TCR beta chain is from a study of cytomegalovirus exposure and HLA in healthy donors. This PCR relied on a set of 60 Vbeta primers and 13 Jbeta primers. Using immunoSEQ multiplex PCR, the repertoire was profiled, and TCRdb retains in-frame clones only, with some absent. The sample includes 150,000 to 200,000 clones, around three quarters of them seen just once. In germline, CDR1 is SGHRS, CDR2 YFSETQ. The CDR3 consists of 15 residues. V was shortened by 5 bases and J by 0 bases, with 14 bases between the two germline ends. Material: PBMCs. The clonotype originates from a young woman in good health and CMV-seronegative. The chain joins TRBV5-1 to TRBJ1-1, with D tentatively TRBD1 (6 bases). CDR3 DNA: TGCGCCAGCAGACCGAGACAGGACATGAACACTGAAGCTTTCTTT. Translated: CASRPRQDMNTEAFF.